Listed below are T cell receptor beta chains from one sample, sequenced in a study of Graves' ophthalmopathy and Graves' hyperthyroidism. TCRdb reprocessed the multiplex PCR reads with MiXCR, giving one entry per CDR3 protein. Of some 350,000 distinct CDR3 sequences listed, about 17% are singletons. Sequencing was carried out using peripheral blood. All receptors come from an adult woman with stable Graves' hyperthyroidism. The CDR3 runs from the conserved cysteine through the conserved F or W. The order of the fields is J gene, D gene, clone size, V gene, CDR3 protein, CDR3 DNA. A D gene is named only where the DNA matches it firmly. Clone sizes are given selectively: once, few, many, or a class where the clone is expanded.

TRBJ2-5	TRBD1	-	TRBV2	CASSGAGGFQETQYF	TGTGCCAGCAGTGGGGCAGGGGGCTTCCAAGAGACCCAGTACTTC
TRBJ2-7	-	many	TRBV7-9	CASSLVTDEQYF	TGTGCCAGCAGCTTAGTCACAGACGAGCAGTACTTC
TRBJ2-7	TRBD2	many	TRBV6-2/TRBV6-3	CASRTSGTYEQYF	TGTGCCAGCCGGACTAGCGGAACCTACGAGCAGTACTTC
TRBJ1-2	TRBD1	many	TRBV7-2	CASSLGWQGEGYTF	TGTGCCAGCAGCTTAGGGTGGCAGGGGGAAGGCTACACCTTC
TRBJ2-5	-	many	TRBV11-2	CASSLGGVETQYF	TGTGCCAGCAGCTTAGGGGGAGTGGAGACCCAGTACTTC
TRBJ2-2	TRBD2	many	TRBV15	CATRSGIHTGELFF	TGTGCCACCAGGAGCGGGATACACACCGGGGAGCTGTTTTTT
TRBJ2-7	TRBD2	many	TRBV12-3/TRBV12-4	CASSIRSSTLAGVDEQYF	TGTGCCAGCAGCATTAGATCCTCGACGTTAGCGGGAGTTGACGAGCAGTACTTC
TRBJ1-3	-	many	TRBV6-5	CASSYDLLGNTIYF	TGTGCCAGCAGTTACGACCTACTTGGAAACACCATATATTTT
TRBJ1-2	TRBD1	many	TRBV19	CASSRQGDYGYTF	TGTGCCAGTTCTCGACAGGGCGATTATGGCTACACCTTC
TRBJ2-7	-	many	TRBV27	CASSLKPPDYASYEQYF	TGTGCCAGCAGTCTAAAACCCCCGGACTACGCCTCCTACGAGCAGTACTTC
TRBJ1-1	TRBD1	-	TRBV5-5	CASRPPGGAQAPEAFF	TGTGCCAGCAGGCCCCCAGGGGGGGCTCAAGCCCCTGAAGCTTTCTTT
TRBJ1-5	-	many	TRBV12-3/TRBV12-4	CASSPLFWTDNQPQHF	TGTGCCAGCAGTCCTCTTTTTTGGACAGACAATCAGCCCCAGCATTTT
TRBJ2-7	-	many	TRBV12-5	CASGPGGILSYEQYF	TGTGCTAGTGGACCCGGGGGCATCCTCTCCTACGAGCAGTACTTC
TRBJ1-1	-	few	TRBV20-1	CSARDAAGRDTEAFF	TGCAGTGCTAGAGATGCGGCGGGGCGGGACACTGAAGCTTTCTTT
TRBJ2-7	-	many	TRBV2	CASSHPALYEQYF	TGTGCCAGCAGCCACCCGGCTCTCTACGAGCAGTACTTC
TRBJ1-2	-	many	TRBV28	CASSFPWEAHTSNYGYTF	TGTGCCAGCAGTTTCCCCTGGGAAGCCCACACCTCTAACTATGGCTACACCTTC
TRBJ2-7	-	-	TRBV6-1	CASDCSYEQYF	TGTGCCAGCGACTGCTCCTACGAGCAGTACTTC
TRBJ2-2	TRBD1	few	TRBV14	CASSPLGGNTGELFF	TGTGCCAGCAGCCCACTAGGGGGCAACACCGGGGAGCTGTTTTTT
TRBJ1-5	-	-	TRBV30	CAWSRDTYQPQHF	TGTGCCTGGAGTCGGGACACCTATCAGCCCCAGCATTTT
TRBJ1-1	-	-	TRBV2	CASRPLPRSEAFF	TGTGCCAGCAGACCCCTCCCAAGGTCTGAAGCTTTCTTT
TRBJ2-2	-	many	TRBV18	CASSRGTAYTGELFF	TGTGCCAGCTCACGCGGGACAGCCTACACCGGGGAGCTGTTTTTT
TRBJ2-7	-	many	TRBV29-1	CSVGGRGREQYF	TGCAGCGTTGGGGGCAGGGGACGGGAGCAGTACTTC